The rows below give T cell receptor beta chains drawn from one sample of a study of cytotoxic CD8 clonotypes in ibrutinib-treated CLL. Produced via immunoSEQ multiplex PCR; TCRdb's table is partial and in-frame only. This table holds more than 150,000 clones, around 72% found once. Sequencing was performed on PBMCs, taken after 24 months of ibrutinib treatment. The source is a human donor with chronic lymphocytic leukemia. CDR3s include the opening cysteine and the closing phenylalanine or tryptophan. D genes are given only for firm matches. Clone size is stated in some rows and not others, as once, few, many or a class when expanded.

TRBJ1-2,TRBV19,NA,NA,CASSRAHYGYTF,TGTGCCAGTAGCCGGGCCCACTATGGCTACACCTTC
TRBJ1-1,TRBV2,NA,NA,CASTELFSSYTEAFF,TGTGCCAGCACCGAGCTGTTTTCAAGTTACACTGAAGCTTTCTTT
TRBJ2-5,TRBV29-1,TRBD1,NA,CSVEKSGGGETQYF,TGCAGCGTTGAGAAGTCAGGGGGTGGGGAGACCCAGTACTTC
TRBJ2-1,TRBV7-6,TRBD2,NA,CASSFGLAGVRHNEQFF,TGTGCCAGCAGCTTTGGCCTAGCGGGAGTTAGACACAATGAGCAGTTCTTC
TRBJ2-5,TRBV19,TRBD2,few,CASSMSFAGVETQYF,TGTGCCAGTAGTATGAGTTTCGCGGGGGTGGAGACCCAGTACTTC
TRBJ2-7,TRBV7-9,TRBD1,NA,CASSLAETGLGGYEQYF,TGTGCCAGCAGCTTAGCGGAGACAGGGCTCGGTGGCTACGAGCAGTACTTC
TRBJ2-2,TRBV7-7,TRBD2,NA,CASTGGLAGGVGELFF,TGTGCTAGCACCGGGGGTTTGGCGGGAGGCGTCGGGGAGCTGTTTTTT
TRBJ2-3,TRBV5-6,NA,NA,CASSVLAEGGYTQYF,TGTGCCAGCAGCGTCTTAGCGGAGGGGGGGTATACGCAGTATTTT
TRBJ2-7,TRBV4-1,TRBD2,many,CASSHLGRADREQYF,TGCGCCAGCAGCCACCTCGGGAGGGCCGACCGCGAGCAGTACTTC
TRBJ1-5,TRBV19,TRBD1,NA,CASDQQGARQPQHF,TGTGCCAGTGATCAACAGGGGGCCCGACAGCCCCAGCATTTT
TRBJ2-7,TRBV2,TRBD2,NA,CASSPILAGVEQYF,TGTGCCAGCAGCCCGATACTAGCGGGAGTCGAGCAGTACTTC
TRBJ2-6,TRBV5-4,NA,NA,CASSTRGYSGANVLTF,TGTGCCAGCAGCACCAGGGGCTACTCTGGGGCCAACGTCCTGACTTTC
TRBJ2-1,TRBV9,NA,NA,CASSVLGGSSYNEQFF,TGTGCCAGCAGCGTCCTCGGAGGGAGCTCCTACAATGAGCAGTTCTTC
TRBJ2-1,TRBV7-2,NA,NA,CASKQFVRIRDEQFF,TGTGCCAGCAAACAATTCGTCCGTATCCGGGATGAGCAGTTCTTC
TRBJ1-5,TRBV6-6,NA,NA,CASKGGHGRQPQHF,TGTGCCAGCAAGGGTGGTCATGGTCGACAGCCCCAGCATTTT
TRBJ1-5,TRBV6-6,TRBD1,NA,CASSRGQGAVQPQHF,TGTGCCAGCAGCCGGGGACAGGGGGCGGTTCAGCCCCAGCATTTT
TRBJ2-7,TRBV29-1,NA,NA,CSVTGMVDEQYF,TGCAGCGTGACCGGGATGGTCGACGAGCAGTACTTC
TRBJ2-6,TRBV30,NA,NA,CAWKRNSGANVLTF,TGTGCCTGGAAGCGGAACTCTGGGGCCAACGTCCTGACTTTC
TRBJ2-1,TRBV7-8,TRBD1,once,CASSPAGTDLYNEQFF,TGTGCCAGCAGCCCCGCCGGGACAGACCTATACAATGAGCAGTTCTTC
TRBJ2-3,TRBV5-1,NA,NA,CASSAQGTDTQYF,TGCGCCAGCAGCGCCCAGGGCACAGATACGCAGTATTTT
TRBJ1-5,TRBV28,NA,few,CASSNHQPQHF,TGTGCCAGCAGCAATCATCAGCCCCAGCATTTT
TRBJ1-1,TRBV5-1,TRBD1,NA,CASSLNLPGQGVLTEAFF,TGCGCCAGCAGCTTGAATCTTCCGGGACAGGGGGTCTTAACTGAAGCTTTCTTT
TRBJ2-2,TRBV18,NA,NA,CASSQDTGELFF,TGTGCCAGCTCACAGGACACCGGGGAGCTGTTTTTT